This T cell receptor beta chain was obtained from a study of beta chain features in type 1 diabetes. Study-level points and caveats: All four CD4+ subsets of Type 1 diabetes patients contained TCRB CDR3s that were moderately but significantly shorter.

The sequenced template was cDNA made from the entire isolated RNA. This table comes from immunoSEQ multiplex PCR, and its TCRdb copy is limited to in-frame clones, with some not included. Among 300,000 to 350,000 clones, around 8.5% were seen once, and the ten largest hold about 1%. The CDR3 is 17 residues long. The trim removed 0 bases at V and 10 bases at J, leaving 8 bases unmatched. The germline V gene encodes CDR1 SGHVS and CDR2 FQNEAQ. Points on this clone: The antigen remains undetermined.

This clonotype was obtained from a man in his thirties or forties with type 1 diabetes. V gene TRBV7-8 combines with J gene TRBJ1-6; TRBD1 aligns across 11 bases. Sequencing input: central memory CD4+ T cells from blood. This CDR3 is CASSLAGTGGWRSPLHF. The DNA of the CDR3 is TGTGCCAGCAGCTTAGCCGGGACAGGGGGATGGCGGTCACCCCTCCACTTT.